One sample yielded the 5 T cell receptor beta chains listed below, sequenced in a study of blood T cell repertoires in COVID-19. Assay: immunoSEQ multiplex PCR; the TCRdb copy retains only in-frame clones and omits some. Counted here are 130,000 to 150,000 clones, over 70% occurring once; the ten biggest clones make up over 35%. The sequenced sample was peripheral blood. The receptors were gathered from a man aged 50 to 60 who had recovered from COVID-19.

The chain couples TRBV19 to TRBJ1-2; D is uncertain. Trimming took off 5 bases at V and 2 bases at J, with 9 bases between the two ends. From germline, CDR1 is LNHDA and CDR2 SQIVND (reference sequence). This CDR3 is 13 amino acids long. CDR3: CASSSTGNYGYTF. The CDR3 DNA is TGTGCCAGTAGTTCAACCGGGAACTATGGCTACACCTTC.

V is TRBV9 and J is TRBJ1-1; 7 bases align to TRBD1. V gave up 6 bases and J gave up 0 bases; unmatched junction bases: 8. Germline V CDR1 and CDR2: SGDLS, YYNGEE. The CDR3 length is 15 residues. CDR3 residues: CASNRDSNMNTEAFF. For the CDR3, the DNA is TGTGCCAGCAACCGGGACAGCAATATGAACACTGAAGCTTTCTTT.

The V call is TRBV3-1 (or the pseudogene TRBV3-2), the J call TRBJ1-3, with 7 positions matching TRBD1. The CDR3 loop spans 17 amino acids. Germline values: CDR1 LGHDT, CDR2 YNNKEL (reference sequence). Trimming removed 4 bases from V and 2 bases from J; junction bases left unmatched: 11. The CDR3 region has the DNA TGTGCCAGCAGCCTTCCCTCAAGGGGGACAGCTGGAAACACCATATATTTT. Its translation is CASSLPSRGTAGNTIYF.

The gene calls are TRBV7-2 and TRBJ2-7; D may be TRBD2 (6 bases). Germline values: CDR1 SGHTA, CDR2 FQGNSA. The V end lost 1 base, the J end lost 3 bases, and 13 bases lay between the germline ends. The CDR3 covers 15 residues. The DNA for the CDR3 is TGTGCCAGCAGCTTAGATACGGGGGAGTACTACGAGCAGTACTTC. This translates into CASSLDTGEYYEQYF.

The chain combines TRBV3-1 (or the pseudogene TRBV3-2) with TRBJ1-1; D is unresolved. The CDR3 sequence is 17 residues long. Germline V gives CDR1 LGHDT, CDR2 YNNKEL (reference sequence). Trimming took 1 base from V and 1 from J, leaving 16 bases between them. In nucleotides, the CDR3 is TGTGCCAGCAGCCAAGGGGCTATGAGTCTTACGAACACTGAAGCTTTCTTT. This translates into CASSQGAMSLTNTEAFF.